This entry concerns a single T cell receptor (beta chain). The antigen remains undetermined. This CDR3 is built from 14 residues. V dropped 5 bases and J dropped 5; count of bases not matched to a gene: 4. Looked up from germline, CDR1 is SGDLS and CDR2 is YYNGEE. This entry comes from a study of blood T cells in healthy people across ages. The study's findings and limits: Possibly, changes in expanded clonotypes were confounded because donor CMV status was unknown.

A second PCR, run for about 6 to 11 cycles, used a sample-barcoded 5' primer plus a J-beta primer mix. TCRdb analysed the 5' RACE reads with MiXCR anew, one entry per CDR3 protein. The sample has fewer than 800,000 distinct CDR3 sequences, around 49% seen once. Donors were systemically healthy Caucasian individuals from Russia aged 6 to 90 years. This TCR derives from a woman aged 60-75 years in good health. The rearrangement joins TRBV9 to TRBJ2-5; 12 bases align to TRBD2. What was sequenced was blood. The CDR3 DNA is TGTGCCAGCAGTGTTGGACTAGCGGGGGAGACCCAGTACTTC. It is translated as CASSVGLAGETQYF.